The sequence of this TCR beta chain was determined in a study of T cell changes during pregnancy in multiple sclerosis. This clone was observed a few times. Here immunoSEQ multiplex PCR was the method, and the copy in TCRdb shows in-frame clones only, minus some. The data show tens of thousands of clones, about 95% seen once. Germline CDR1 is MNHEY and CDR2 is SMNVEV (reference sequence). The CDR3 spans 18 residues. The V segment lost 7 bases and the J segment 1 base; nucleotides outside the gene matches: 7. The sequencing used peripheral blood, collected in the second trimester of pregnancy. The genes are TRBV27 and TRBJ2-1; TRBD2 matches 16 bases. This clonotype was sampled from a female donor with multiple sclerosis, enrolled in a pregnancy study. CDR3 amino acids: CASTKGLAGGGSYNEQFF. CDR3 nucleotide sequence: TGTGCCAGCACCAAGGGACTAGCGGGAGGGGGGTCCTACAATGAGCAGTTCTTC.